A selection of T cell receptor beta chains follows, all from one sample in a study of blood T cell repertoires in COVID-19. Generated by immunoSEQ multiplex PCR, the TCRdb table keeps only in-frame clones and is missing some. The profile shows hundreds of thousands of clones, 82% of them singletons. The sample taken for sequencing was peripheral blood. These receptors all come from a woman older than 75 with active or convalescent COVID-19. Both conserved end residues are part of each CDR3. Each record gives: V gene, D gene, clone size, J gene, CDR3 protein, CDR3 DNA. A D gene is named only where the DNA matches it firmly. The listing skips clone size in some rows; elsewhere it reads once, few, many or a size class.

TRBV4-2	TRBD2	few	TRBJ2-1	CASSRTSGRGNEQFF	TGTGCCAGCAGCCGGACTAGCGGGAGAGGCAATGAGCAGTTCTTC
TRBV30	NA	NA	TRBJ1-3	CAWSRGSGGQGNTIYF	TGTGCCTGGAGTAGGGGTTCCGGGGGGCAGGGAAACACCATATATTTT
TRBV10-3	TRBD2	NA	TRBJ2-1	CATAGPLAGESRKQFF	TGTGCCACCGCCGGCCCCCTAGCGGGAGAATCGAGGAAGCAGTTCTTC
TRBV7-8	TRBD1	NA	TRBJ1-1	CASSLGTGLTEAFF	TGTGCCAGCAGCTTAGGGACAGGGTTGACTGAAGCTTTCTTT
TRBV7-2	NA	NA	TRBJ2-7	CASSPVFISSYEQYF	TGTGCCAGCAGCCCAGTATTTATAAGCTCCTACGAGCAGTACTTC
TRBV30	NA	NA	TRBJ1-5	CAWSIGGQLNQPQHF	TGTGCCTGGAGTATCGGAGGACAGCTCAATCAGCCCCAGCATTTT
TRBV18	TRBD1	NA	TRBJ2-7	CASSLGQALGEQYF	TGTGCCAGCTCACTGGGACAGGCCCTGGGGGAGCAGTACTTC
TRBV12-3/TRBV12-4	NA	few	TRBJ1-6	CASSFGSNSPLHF	TGTGCCAGCAGTTTCGGTTCAAATTCACCCCTCCACTTT
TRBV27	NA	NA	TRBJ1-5	CASSPHSVGTHQPQHF	TGTGCCAGCAGTCCCCACTCCGTCGGGACTCATCAGCCCCAGCATTTT
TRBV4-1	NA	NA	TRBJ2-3	CASSQEGRGDTQYF	TGCGCCAGCAGCCAAGAAGGTCGGGGAGATACGCAGTATTTT
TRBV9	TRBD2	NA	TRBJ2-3	CASSVDPVYTSGRGIVDTQYF	TGTGCCAGCAGCGTAGACCCAGTATACACTAGCGGTAGAGGGATTGTAGATACGCAGTATTTT
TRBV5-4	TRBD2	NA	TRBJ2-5	CASSPPGLPGGGETQYF	TGTGCCAGCAGCCCACCAGGCCTCCCGGGGGGAGGGGAGACCCAGTACTTC
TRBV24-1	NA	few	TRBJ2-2	CATSDLVSGELFF	TGTGCCACCAGTGATTTGGTGAGCGGGGAGCTGTTTTTT
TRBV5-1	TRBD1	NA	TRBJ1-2	CASSPRTGGASHGYTF	TGCGCCAGCAGCCCACGGACAGGGGGCGCGTCTCACGGCTACACCTTC
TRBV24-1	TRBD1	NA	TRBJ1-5	CATGQGSQPQHF	TGTGCCACTGGACAGGGCAGTCAGCCCCAGCATTTT
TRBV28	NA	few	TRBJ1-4	CASSSRLLEKLFF	TGTGCCAGCAGTTCAAGACTCCTTGAAAAACTGTTTTTT
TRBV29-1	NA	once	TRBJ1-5	CSVGNSNQPQHF	TGCAGCGTTGGTAATAGCAATCAGCCCCAGCATTTT
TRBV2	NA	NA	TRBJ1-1	CASSDLGLYTEAFF	TGTGCCAGCAGTGATTTGGGACTATACACTGAAGCTTTCTTT
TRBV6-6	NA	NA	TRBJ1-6	CASSYWGLDSPLHF	TGTGCCAGCAGTTACTGGGGGCTGGATTCACCCCTCCACTTT